A selection of T cell receptor beta chains follows, all from one sample in a study of T-cell memory formation after mild COVID-19. TCRdb independently ran MiXCR on the 5' RACE reads; one entry per CDR3 protein. The sample lists 85,000 to 130,000 distinct CDR3 sequences; over 15% were seen once. The sequenced sample was PBMCs or a T cell subset sorted from them (not recorded which). The source of these receptors is an adult woman who had mild COVID-19 (a few samples of this study predate the infection). Cell type and time point are not known. CDR3s include the opening cysteine and the closing phenylalanine or tryptophan. D genes are given only for firm matches. The size entry is marked missing in some rows and otherwise reads once, few, many or a size class.

J gene	D gene	clone size	V gene	CDR3 protein	CDR3 DNA
TRBJ2-1	NA	few	TRBV7-9	CAGSLRGPFQGSYNEQFF	TGTGCCGGCAGCTTAAGGGGACCATTTCAGGGCTCCTACAATGAGCAGTTCTTC
TRBJ1-1	NA	few	TRBV27	CASIYGPEAFF	TGTGCCAGCATCTACGGTCCAGAAGCTTTCTTT
TRBJ2-4	NA	few	TRBV2	CASSEIEGTAKNIQYF	TGTGCCAGCAGTGAAATAGAGGGGACGGCCAAAAACATTCAGTACTTC
TRBJ1-4	NA	few	TRBV5-1	CASSLIPRQDEKLFF	TGCGCCAGCAGCTTGATACCTCGTCAGGATGAAAAACTGTTTTTT
TRBJ1-1	NA	NA	TRBV12-3/TRBV12-4	CASSSPAGAEDTEAFF	TGTGCCAGCAGTTCCCCGGCTGGGGCGGAGGACACTGAAGCTTTCTTT
TRBJ2-7	TRBD2	few	TRBV28	CASRELAGGPYEQYF	TGTGCCAGCAGGGAACTAGCGGGAGGGCCGTACGAGCAGTACTTC
TRBJ2-1	TRBD2	NA	TRBV4-2	CASSARDAGGRDEQFF	TGTGCCAGCAGCGCCCGAGACGCGGGGGGTCGGGATGAGCAGTTCTTC
TRBJ2-3	TRBD2	NA	TRBV12-3/TRBV12-4	CASSFILLSGTLGTDTQYF	TGTGCCAGCAGCTTCATCTTACTTAGCGGGACCTTGGGCACAGATACGCAGTATTTT
TRBJ2-5	TRBD2	few	TRBV14	CASSQDQGGFETQYF	TGTGCCAGCAGCCAAGACCAGGGAGGGTTTGAGACCCAGTACTTC
TRBJ1-1	NA	many	TRBV12-3/TRBV12-4	CASSPGGTEAFF	TGTGCCAGCAGTCCAGGCGGCACTGAAGCTTTCTTT
TRBJ2-2	TRBD1	NA	TRBV20-1	CSVSARDRTNTGELFF	TGCAGTGTCAGCGCTCGGGACAGGACAAACACCGGGGAGCTGTTTTTT
TRBJ2-1	TRBD2	NA	TRBV6-2/TRBV6-3	CASSAGGPDNEQFF	TGTGCCAGCAGCGCGGGGGGGCCGGACAATGAGCAGTTCTTC
TRBJ2-3	NA	few	TRBV5-1	CASSPGESRTDTQYF	TGCGCCAGCAGCCCGGGCGAGAGTCGGACAGATACGCAGTATTTT
TRBJ2-7	NA	NA	TRBV7-6	CASSLVGHEQYF	TGTGCCAGCAGCTTAGTGGGCCACGAGCAGTACTTC
TRBJ2-7	NA	few	TRBV20-1	CSARGGEDYGEQYF	TGCAGTGCTAGAGGAGGAGAGGACTACGGCGAGCAGTACTTC
TRBJ2-5	NA	many	TRBV12-3/TRBV12-4	CASSLRGDRETQYF	TGTGCCAGCAGTTTACGGGGCGACCGAGAGACCCAGTACTTC
TRBJ1-5	NA	NA	TRBV7-9	CASSRTGGGARQPQHF	TGTGCCAGCAGCAGAACCGGGGGAGGGGCGCGGCAGCCCCAGCATTTT
TRBJ2-3	NA	few	TRBV4-2	CASSQERGLGTDTQYF	TGTGCCAGCAGCCAAGAACGGGGCCTGGGGACAGATACGCAGTATTTT
TRBJ1-6	NA	few	TRBV7-3	CASSPTGSGDTLHF	TGTGCCAGCAGCCCGACAGGCTCAGGGGACACCCTCCACTTT
TRBJ2-2	NA	once	TRBV4-1	CASREGRSANTGELFF	TGCGCCAGCAGAGAGGGGCGCTCCGCGAACACCGGGGAGCTGTTTTTT
TRBJ2-1	TRBD2	NA	TRBV6-5	CASSYSLAGGGGEQFF	TGTGCCAGCAGTTACTCCCTAGCGGGAGGTGGTGGTGAGCAGTTCTTC
TRBJ2-7	TRBD2	few	TRBV20-1	CSARDPSGPSEQYF	TGCAGTGCTAGAGACCCTAGCGGGCCCTCCGAGCAGTACTTC
TRBJ2-7	TRBD2	NA	TRBV5-4	CASSLGAGGPYEQYF	TGTGCCAGCAGCTTGGGCGCGGGGGGGCCCTACGAGCAGTACTTC
TRBJ2-3	TRBD2	few	TRBV7-6	CASSFPPRGGPDTQYF	TGTGCCAGCAGCTTTCCCCCCCGGGGGGGCCCAGATACGCAGTATTTT
TRBJ1-1	NA	NA	TRBV30	CAWSVGMNTEAFF	TGTGCCTGGAGTGTGGGGATGAACACTGAAGCTTTCTTT
TRBJ1-1	NA	NA	TRBV2	CASSESGLGTEAFF	TGTGCCAGCAGTGAGTCAGGGTTGGGGACTGAAGCTTTCTTT
TRBJ2-3	TRBD2	NA	TRBV7-3	CASSLMTSLTDTQYF	TGTGCCAGCAGCTTAATGACTAGCCTCACAGATACGCAGTATTTT
TRBJ1-4	NA	NA	TRBV29-1	CSARGFEKLFF	TGCAGCGCCCGTGGATTTGAAAAACTGTTTTTT
TRBJ2-3	NA	few	TRBV4-3	CASSQDLVGFPTDTQYF	TGCGCCAGCAGCCAAGATCTAGTGGGGTTTCCCACAGATACGCAGTATTTT
TRBJ2-4	TRBD1	NA	TRBV20-1	CSARDRGRRKDIQYF	TGCAGTGCAAGGGACAGGGGGCGTAGGAAGGACATTCAGTACTTC
TRBJ2-7	TRBD2	NA	TRBV9	CASSVGLAASYEQYF	TGTGCCAGCAGCGTAGGACTAGCGGCTTCCTACGAGCAGTACTTC
TRBJ1-1	NA	NA	TRBV28	CASSPRRDLNTEAFF	TGTGCCAGCAGCCCAAGACGGGACTTGAACACTGAAGCTTTCTTT
TRBJ2-3	TRBD2	few	TRBV7-8	CASGGNLAGFTDTQYF	TGTGCCAGTGGCGGGAATCTAGCGGGGTTCACAGATACGCAGTATTTT
TRBJ1-1	TRBD1	NA	TRBV29-1	CSVAGTGVNTEAFF	TGCAGCGTGGCTGGGACAGGGGTTAACACTGAAGCTTTCTTT
TRBJ2-7	TRBD1	NA	TRBV28	CASSLTGGAYEQYF	TGTGCCAGCAGCCTGACAGGGGGCGCCTACGAGCAGTACTTC
TRBJ2-7	TRBD2	many	TRBV7-2	CASSWPGGTYEQYF	TGTGCCAGCAGCTGGCCCGGGGGGACCTACGAGCAGTACTTC